This is a list of T cell receptor beta chains from one sample in a study of T cell changes during pregnancy in multiple sclerosis. The protocol was immunoSEQ multiplex PCR, while the TCRdb copy is restricted to in-frame clones and leaves out a portion. The table has over 45,000 clones, about 92% seen once; the top ten hold more than 0.7%. The sample consisted of CD4+ T cells from peripheral blood mononuclear cells, taken in the second trimester of pregnancy. These receptors all come from a female donor in good health, enrolled as a control in a pregnancy study. CDR3s leave out the opening cysteine and the closing phenylalanine or tryptophan. Fields, in order: D gene, V gene, CDR3 protein. A D gene is named only where the DNA matches it firmly.

NA,TRBV12-5,ASGLPSGGNEKLF
NA,TRBV14,ASSSLVPSSYNEQF
NA,TRBV15,ATSRGQGNTEAF
TRBD1,TRBV6-1,ASSGQVGNQPQH
TRBD1,TRBV28,ASRVTGRNQPQH
TRBD2,TRBV7-8,ASNHRDYTYNEQF
NA,TRBV29-1,SVRQDSPRPYEQY
TRBD2,TRBV30,AWSRGLAGNEQF
TRBD2,TRBV28,ASSPKPSGGQY
NA,TRBV19,ASSIAGVRNGELF
NA,TRBV7-8,ASSPGVGHTEAF
NA,TRBV11-2,ASSLEDRLAEF
TRBD1,TRBV18,ASSPGTGSYEQY
TRBD1,TRBV28,ASRPDRATHEQY
TRBD2,TRBV7-9,ASSSQTGTSFTYEQY
TRBD1,TRBV5-6,ASSYRGHSNQPQH
TRBD1,TRBV11-3,ASSPLRGTGGWNTEAF
NA,TRBV6-5,ASSQSYSNQPQH
TRBD2,TRBV4-2,ASSQDPLAGGRASTDTQY
NA,TRBV25-1,ASSEDGRRSRT
NA,TRBV21-1,ANSYSGKGTSGRAGDTQY
NA,TRBV28,ASRRTGLISYGYT
TRBD1,TRBV4-1,ASSQPSGQGVYGYT
NA,TRBV4-2,ASSQVGGSNQPQH
NA,TRBV7-3,ASSLQGTAPLH
TRBD1,TRBV6-6,ASSSPDRQSSYEQY
NA,TRBV6-5,ASSYLGGADTQY
TRBD2,TRBV2,ASSPRGGISGANVLT
TRBD2,TRBV28,ASKGVEMASGFDEQY
TRBD1,TRBV6-1,ASSEVRGLDEKLF
TRBD2,TRBV28,ASSQGLVGNEQF
TRBD1,TRBV11-3,ASSLDSPRRDRGWETQY
TRBD1,TRBV28,ASSPSPGTGRGTYEQY
NA,TRBV6-5,ASSYFQGNSPLH
NA,TRBV9,ASSVEAGEGYGYT
NA,TRBV9,ASSPSGSYSGNTIY
NA,TRBV11-3,ASSSDSSYNEQF
NA,TRBV28,ASTHWSPTYGYT
NA,TRBV19,ASSSGDSTDTQY
NA,TRBV11-2,ASSLDRRGTQAF
TRBD2,TRBV10-3,AIRGVAGGLYNEQF
TRBD1,TRBV2,ASSFWTGVGEKLF
TRBD2,TRBV28,ASSFVGLAANTGELF
TRBD2,TRBV10-3,AISVSGDEQF
NA,TRBV10-2,ASSEPGHTEAF
TRBD2,TRBV2,ASSEEELAGGIKQF
NA,TRBV5-5,ASSLVGQSNTEAF